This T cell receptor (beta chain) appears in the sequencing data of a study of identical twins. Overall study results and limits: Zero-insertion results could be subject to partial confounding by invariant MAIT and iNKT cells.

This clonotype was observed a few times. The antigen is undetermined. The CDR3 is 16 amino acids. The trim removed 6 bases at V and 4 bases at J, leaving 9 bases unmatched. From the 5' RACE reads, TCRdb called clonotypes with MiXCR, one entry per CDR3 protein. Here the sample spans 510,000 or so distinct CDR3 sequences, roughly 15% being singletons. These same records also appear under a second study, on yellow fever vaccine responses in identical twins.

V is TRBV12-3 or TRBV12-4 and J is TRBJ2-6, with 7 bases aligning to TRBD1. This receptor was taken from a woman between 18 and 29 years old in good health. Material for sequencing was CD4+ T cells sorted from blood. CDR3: CASRLDRSWGANVLTF. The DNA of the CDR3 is TGTGCCAGCAGATTGGACAGGTCCTGGGGGGCCAACGTCCTGACTTTC.